This record looks at one T cell receptor (beta chain) sequence and its context. Its recognized antigen is unknown. No clone much larger than this one lies a single base away; base qualities are absent. Libraries were constructed by the immunoSEQ multiplex PCR assay. For the multiplex PCR, a mixture combining 60 forward primers for TCR Vbeta segments and 13 reverse primers for TCR Jbeta segments was used. The CDR3 region of rearranged TCR beta genes was amplified from genomic DNA by a multiplex PCR assay. The Illumina HiSeq System was used to sequence the amplified TCR beta libraries as 87-base-pair reads. Concerning the study's data processing: A later analysis tallied 75 million to 85 million unique TCR beta chains across the roughly 610 repertoires, and about 10 million of those chains were shared by two or more donors. Raw reads were error-corrected and collapsed into unique sequences with a nearest-neighbor algorithm that merged closely related sequences to remove PCR and sequencing errors. To assign V, D and J gene segments, CDR3 sequences were aligned to IMGT reference sequences. For a sequence to be retained, a match of at least six nucleotides was required to both a V gene segment and a J gene segment. Rearrangements were classified as productive when the CDR3 lacked stop codons and remained in frame with V and J, and all other rearrangements were classified as non-productive. CDR3 was defined by IMGT convention, running from the second conserved V-encoded cysteine to the conserved J-encoded phenylalanine. Sequences without an unambiguous match to a single V gene segment were excluded from the earlier analysis of 587 of the donors. In an earlier analysis of 587 of the donors, V segments were called functional above 56.7% productive rearrangements and were called segregating when the between-donor standard deviation exceeded 5%. A statistical classification framework was built to diagnose cytomegalovirus status from the catalog of TCR beta chain sequences. V and J gene assignment, in a later analysis, came from comparing TCR nucleotide sequences with IMGT/GENE-DB human TR gene sequences. A later analysis assigned CDR3 sequences and most-parsimonious VDJ recombination scenarios with the TCRdist pipeline. In a later analysis, each TCR beta chain was defined by its CDR3 amino acid sequence together with its V-gene family, and reads without a unique V-gene family were excluded. In a later analysis, some 600 highly shared, low-generation-probability nucleotide sequences were removed to address suspected cross-contamination and a sequencing artifact. In a later analysis, a clonal expansion index for each public chain was calculated from normalized within-repertoire ranks of inferred template counts. A later analysis computed generation probabilities with a VDJ recombination model fitted to out-of-frame rearrangements, and checked the results against IGoR. In a later analysis, TCR-TCR, TCR-HLA and TCR-CMV co-occurrence was scored with hypergeometric tests, and a repertoire-size bias correction was applied to TCR pairs. In a later analysis, false discovery rates were estimated by permuting HLA or CMV assignments 20 times. In a later analysis, co-occurring TCRs were grouped using DBSCAN, with TCRdist sequence similarity added in when clustering inside HLA-allele-positive subsets. Repertoires with fewer than 30,000 or more than 120,000 public chains were left out of co-occurrence clustering, as were roughly five repertoires with anomalous nucleotide sharing. What TCRdb holds here is the immuneACCESS table cut down to in-frame rearrangements. Part of the clones is not present; checked against another copy, under half of the missing clones reflect an unresolved V gene, and the others are unexplained. V and J calls and clone size follow that table, whereas D and trimming were derived from the DNA. The sample data list 150,000 to 200,000 clones, and 81% of these were observed just once. 1.5% to 2% of the sample comes from the top ten.

From the cysteine through the phenylalanine, the CDR3 covers 19 amino acids. Only the CDR3 DNA stays, 57 bases, in frame from base 1. Per the germline V gene, KGHSH is the CDR1 and LQKENI is the CDR2. The germline V and J ends show losses of 3 bases and 1 base respectively, and no gene match explains 10 bases of the junction. The cohort consisted of hundreds of healthy bone marrow donors. Cohort members were all nominally healthy when sampled, although unrecorded immune exposures were likely present. The donor tested CMV seronegative, placing the donor among the 352 seronegative members of the cohort. A peripheral blood sample was provided by each donor, and peripheral blood mononuclear cells were used for TCR beta sequencing. The Qiagen DNeasy Blood Extraction Kit was used to extract genomic DNA from the blood cell samples. The data belong to a study of cytomegalovirus exposure and HLA in healthy donors (dated by TCRdb to about 2017). As for the study more broadly: In an earlier analysis of roughly 590 of the donors, around 300 Gb of sequence data and 117 million unique TCR beta sequences from approximately 180 million T cells were reported. Of the 300 to 500 genotyped donors, 75% to 85% were placed in the genetic ancestry cluster associated with self-reported Caucasian donors. Alongside the repertoire data, information on donor age, sex, ethnicity and CMV serostatus was compiled. The aim of the study was to test whether cataloging public T cell receptors could identify signatures of past pathogen exposure. Besides the first cohort of under 700 subjects, a separate validation cohort made up of 120 different subjects was used. Among around 400 genotyped donors of the cohort, an average of roughly 230,000 unique TCR beta nucleotide sequences was sequenced per donor, of which roughly 17% were non-productive. High-throughput TCR immunosequencing, statistical association of individual TCRs with disease status, and machine learning were combined to predict cytomegalovirus infection status. To decide whether each TCR beta V gene segment behaved as functional or pseudogenic, an earlier analysis of nearly 600 of the donors relied on high-throughput TCR beta sequencing. A later genetic analysis took genome-wide SNP genotypes for about three fifths of the 666 donors and used that subset as a discovery cohort. The number of typed donors differed by locus: roughly 629-640 for A, B, C, DRB1 and DQB1; some 500 for DQA1; roughly 600 for DPA1; and roughly 470 for DPB1. Every repertoire in the discovery cohort had been generated on one and the same sequencing platform. HLA typing covered class I and class II loci at four-digit resolution. In the later analysis, no new phenotypic data were used to find candidate immune exposures; instead, reliance was placed on TCR beta sequences and their occurrence across donors. The study used immunosequencing to profile the T cell repertoires of 600 to 850 subjects and linked those repertoires to cytomegalovirus serostatus. A later analysis re-examined previously published TCR beta repertoires from just over 650 donors and added high-resolution HLA genotyping to investigate patterns of TCR occurrence. About 320 gigabases of sequencing data and roughly 90 million unique TCR sequences were included in an early release covering about 700 HLA-typed donors. Five DR-DQ haplotypes were handled as single units for association and clustering because linkage in the cohort was strong. The investigation overall reported the following: The presence/absence analyses assumed that sequencing depth was roughly uniform across donors, and that assumption may not be true. Some IMGT-functional V segments, including TRBV6-2 and TRBV6-3, could not be distinguished by the 87-base-pair reads and were therefore excluded. While some public TCRs were present in many individuals, most TCR sequences turned up only very rarely across donors. Strong co-occurrence of HLA alleles, especially DR and DQ, made assigning TCR associations to individual alleles difficult. A cluster of highly shared sequence variants was judged likely to be a technical artifact of the sequencing pipeline. Because HLA typing was unavailable for some donors at each locus, only the typed subset was used in association tests. Compared with equally common non-associated chains, HLA-associated TCR beta chains in a later analysis were more clonally expanded and had lower generation probabilities. A further reported finding was that TCR beta sequences accurately predicted the HLA-A and HLA-B alleles for most subjects in the first cohort. In vitro tests confirmed that three of the cytomegalovirus-associated TCR beta chains recognize cytomegalovirus antigens. In a later analysis, most CMV-associated TCR beta chains were found to appear HLA-restricted, with HLA associations seemingly driven largely by CMV exposure. Fewer than 20 rarely observed V segments, including chromosome 9 orphons, were excluded from the earlier analysis of a few hundred of the donors because counts were too low. Linkage disequilibrium might explain the correlated functional status among segregating V segments, but an unknown experimental factor could not be excluded. The only immune exposure information available for the cohort was CMV serostatus. It was suggested by the authors that the approach could potentially be generalized to other disease states and immunological phenotypes. A later genetic analysis associated a missense DCLRE1C variant with V-gene and J-gene trimming of TCR beta chains, and an independent cohort replicated the association. The study gave a list of over 150 TCR beta chains associated with cytomegalovirus. Only TCR beta chains were sequenced in this cohort, and the absence of alpha or paired-chain data limited detectable features. A later analysis associated about 16,000 TCR beta sequences with specific HLA alleles at a false discovery rate of 0.05. In an earlier analysis of 587 of the donors, most TCR beta V segments appeared in productive rearrangements about 87% or about 30% of the time, broadly matching IMGT annotations. In a later analysis, several top co-occurrence clusters were reported to appear linked to parvovirus B19, influenza, CMV and Epstein-Barr virus. In a later analysis, the rate of TCR association differed among HLA loci, with DRB1 alleles having the most associated TCRs and HLA-C alleles having the fewest. The classifier was reported to diagnose cytomegalovirus status with high specificity and sensitivity in both the original and validation cohorts. In a later genetic analysis, fewer N-insertions in productive TCRs were reported among donors in an Asian-associated ancestry cluster than the roughly 700-donor mean.

The chain is assembled from TRBV18 and TRBJ2-3; 13 bases in between match TRBD2. The TCR originated in a man between 18 and 29 years old in good health and CMV-seronegative. The sequenced material came from PBMCs. Here is the DNA: TGTGCCAGCTCACCGACTAGCGGGAGGTCCATAAAACGCACAGATACGCAGTATTTT. Translation gives CASSPTSGRSIKRTDTQYF.